The T cell receptor beta chain under discussion was sequenced for a study of CD8 T cells in ankylosing spondylitis. Whole-study findings and limits: Ankylosing spondylitis blood appeared to carry a characteristic TCR beta motif of roughly 8 highly homologous variants. Disease-linked clones were found to be CD8+ and relatively rare in peripheral blood. Earlier authors reported some of these motif variants in reactive arthritis synovial fluid and blood. Clones tied to disease were said to be significantly enriched in matched ankylosing spondylitis synovial fluid.

The length of the CDR3 is 12 residues. V shed 5 bases and J shed 5 bases, with 8 bases lying between them. Germline CDR1 is SGHVS and CDR2 is FNYEAQ. This clonotype was detected ten times or more. As yet, its antigen is unknown. With molecular barcodes, quantitative 5'-RACE was used to make the TCR beta libraries. TCRdb used MiXCR to reprocess the 5' RACE reads, holding one entry per CDR3 protein. The sample yields 800,000 to 900,000 distinct CDR3 sequences, approximately 12% seen once. The sequence derives from a male donor with ankylosing spondylitis. Sequenced sample: blood, either unsorted or a sorted T cell fraction (not recorded which). The chain links TRBV7-6 to TRBJ2-3; D not certain. The CDR3 protein is CASSPRGDTQYF. Here the CDR3 DNA reads TGTGCCAGCAGCCCCCGCGGAGATACGCAGTATTTT.